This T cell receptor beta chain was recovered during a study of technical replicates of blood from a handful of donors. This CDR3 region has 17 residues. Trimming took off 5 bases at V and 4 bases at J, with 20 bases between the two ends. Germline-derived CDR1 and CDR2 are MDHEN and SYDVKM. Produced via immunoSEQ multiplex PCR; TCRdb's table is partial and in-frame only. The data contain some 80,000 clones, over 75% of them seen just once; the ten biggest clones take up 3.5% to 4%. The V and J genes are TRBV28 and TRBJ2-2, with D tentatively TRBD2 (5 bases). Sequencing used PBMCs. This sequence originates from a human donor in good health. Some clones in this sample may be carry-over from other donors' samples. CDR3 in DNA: TGTGCCAGCAGTCCCCCCCTCGGGAACCCGAGCACCGGGGAGCTGTTTTTT. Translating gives CASSPPLGNPSTGELFF.